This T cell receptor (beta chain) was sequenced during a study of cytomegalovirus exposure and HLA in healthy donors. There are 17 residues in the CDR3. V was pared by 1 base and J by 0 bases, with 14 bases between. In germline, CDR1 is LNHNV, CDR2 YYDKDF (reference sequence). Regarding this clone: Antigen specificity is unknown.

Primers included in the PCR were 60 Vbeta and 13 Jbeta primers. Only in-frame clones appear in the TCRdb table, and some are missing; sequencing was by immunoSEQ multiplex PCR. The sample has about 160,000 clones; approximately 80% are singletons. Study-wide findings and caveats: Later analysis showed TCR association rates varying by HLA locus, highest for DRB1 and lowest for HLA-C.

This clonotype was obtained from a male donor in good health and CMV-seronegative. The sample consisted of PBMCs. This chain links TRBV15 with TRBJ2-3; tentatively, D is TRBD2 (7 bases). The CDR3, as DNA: TGTGCCACCAGCAGAGTAGGGGGGGAGGGGAGCACAGATACGCAGTATTTT. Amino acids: CATSRVGGEGSTDTQYF.